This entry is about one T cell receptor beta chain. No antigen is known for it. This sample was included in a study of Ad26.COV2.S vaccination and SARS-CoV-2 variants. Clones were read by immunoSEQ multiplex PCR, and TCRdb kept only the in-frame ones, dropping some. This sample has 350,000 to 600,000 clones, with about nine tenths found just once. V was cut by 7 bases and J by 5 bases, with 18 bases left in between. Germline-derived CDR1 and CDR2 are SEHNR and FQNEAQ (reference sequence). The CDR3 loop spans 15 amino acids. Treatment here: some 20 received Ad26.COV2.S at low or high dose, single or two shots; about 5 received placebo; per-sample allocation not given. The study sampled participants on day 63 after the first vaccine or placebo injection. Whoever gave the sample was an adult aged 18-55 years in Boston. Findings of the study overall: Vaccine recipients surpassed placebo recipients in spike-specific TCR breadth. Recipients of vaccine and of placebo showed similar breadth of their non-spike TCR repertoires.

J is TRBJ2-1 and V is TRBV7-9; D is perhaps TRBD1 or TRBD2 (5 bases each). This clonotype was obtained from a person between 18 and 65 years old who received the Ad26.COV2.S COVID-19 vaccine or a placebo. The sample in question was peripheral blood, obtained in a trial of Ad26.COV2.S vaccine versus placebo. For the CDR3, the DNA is TGTGCCAGCACTCGGACCGGGACCTCTAACAATGAGCAGTTCTTC. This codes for CASTRTGTSNNEQFF.